Below are 18 T cell receptor beta chains sequenced from a single sample in a study of blood T cells in healthy people across ages. PCR was performed a second time for roughly 7 to 11 cycles using a sample-barcoded 5' primer and a J-beta primer mix. Each CDR3 protein is one row after TCRdb ran MiXCR on the 5' RACE reads. The repertoire holds around 1,800,000 distinct CDR3 sequences, with 39% as singletons. Sequenced: blood. Receptors originate from a human donor in good health.

The CDR3 bases are TGTGCCAGCAGCCAAGATCCTCCAGGGAATGGTCCCAATTGCAGGGAGAACACTGAAGCTTTCTTT. Its translation is CASSQDPPGNGPNCRENTEAFF. The chain joins TRBV3-1 to TRBJ1-1; possible D gene TRBD1, 5 bases. The CDR3 totals 22 residues. V shed 0 bases and J shed 1 base, with 30 bases lying between them. Germline V lookup: CDR1 LGHDT, CDR2 YNNKEL (reference sequence).

This clonotype appeared a few times. The chain has TRBV4-1 and TRBJ2-7; D is tentatively TRBD1 or TRBD2 (6 bases each). CDR3 size: 12 residues. The V and J ends lost 7 bases and 1 base respectively, with 8 bases between them. Looked up from germline, CDR1 is MGHRA and CDR2 is YSYEKL. DNA of the CDR3: TGCGCCAGCAAAGGGGGGTCCTACGAGCAGTACTTC. Encoded protein: CASKGGSYEQYF.

About this clonotype: A clone one base away is much larger, so this may be a read error. V is TRBV18 and J is TRBJ2-1; D gene uncertain. Between the trimmed V and J ends, which lost 2 bases and 8 bases, there was a span of 4 bases. Germline values: CDR1 KGHSH, CDR2 LQKENI. CDR3 length equals 11 residues. The CDR3 reads CASSPVDEQFF. As DNA, the CDR3 is TGTGCCAGCTCACCAGTGGATGAGCAGTTCTTC.

The chain employs TRBV20-1 and TRBJ1-5; D is ambiguous. Trimming stripped 5 bases from V and 0 bases from J, with 14 bases between. Germline CDR1 reads DFQATT; CDR2 reads SNEGSKA (reference sequence). The CDR3 consists of 15 residues. CDR3 in DNA: TGCAGTGCTGTAGGGAGGCAGGATAGCAATCAGCCCCAGCATTTT. This sequence encodes CSAVGRQDSNQPQHF.

The chain couples TRBV15 to TRBJ2-5, with D hard to call. Germline values: CDR1 LNHNV, CDR2 YYDKDF (reference sequence). The CDR3 extends over 15 amino acids. The ends were cut back, 0 bases at V and 5 bases at J, with 13 bases in the middle. The DNA for the CDR3 is TGTGCCACCAGCAGAGATGGTGGGCCAACGGAGACCCAGTACTTC. This codes for CATSRDGGPTETQYF.

V and J are TRBV29-1 and TRBJ1-5, with 7 bases aligning to TRBD1. The CDR3 spans 12 residues. V was clipped by 7 bases and J by 7 bases; unmatched bases: 7. Germline CDR1 is SQVTM and CDR2 is ANQGSEA. For the CDR3, the DNA is TGCAGCGGAGGACAGGCCGGGCAGCCCCAGCATTTT. Protein product: CSGGQAGQPQHF.

The chain uses TRBV6-5 and TRBJ2-5; no firm D call. The J call may be faulty, since TRBJ2-7 better matches the DNA end. CDR1 MNHEY and CDR2 SVGAGI come from the germline V gene. The CDR3 is 16 amino acids. CDR3 in amino acids: CASSYSPEPFDSEQYF. The CDR3 DNA reads as TGTGCCAGCAGTTACTCTCCAGAACCATTCGATAGCGAGCAGTACTTC.

This clonotype was seen only a few times. DNA for the CDR3: TGCAGCGTTGCGGGCCCTAGGACAACTGAAGCTTTCTTT. It specifies CSVAGPRTTEAFF. V and J are TRBV29-1 and TRBJ1-1; D is perhaps TRBD1 (5 bases). Germline V gene data show CDR1 as SQVTM and CDR2 as ANQGSEA. V was clipped by 4 bases and J by 5 bases, with 14 bases between them. This CDR3 is 13 amino acids long.

This rearrangement joins TRBV7-2 to TRBJ1-1, with 7 positions matching TRBD1. J lost 10 bases, V lost 5 bases, and 7 bases had no gene match. Germline lookup yields CDR1 SGHTA and CDR2 FQGNSA. The CDR3 runs to 12 residues. CDR3 DNA: TGTGCCAGCAGCATCGACAGGGTGGGAGCTTTCTTT. Its translation: CASSIDRVGAFF. The whole variable domain, remainder taken from reference TRBV7-2 and TRBJ1-1, is GAGVSQSPSNKVTEKGKDVELRCDPISGHTALYWYRQSLGQGLEFLIYFQGNSAPDKSGLPSDRFSAERTGGSVSTLTIQRTQQEDSAVYLCASSIDRVGAFFGQGTRLTVV.

The V and J genes are TRBV18 and TRBJ2-1; TRBD2 matches 7 bases. Trimming removed 8 bases from V and 5 bases from J; junction bases left unmatched: 9. The germline CDR1 and CDR2 sequences are KGHSH and LQKENI. This CDR3 region has 14 residues. The CDR3 coding sequence is TGTGCCAGCCCCCCCCCGGGGGGAGACAATGAGCAGTTCTTC. It encodes CASPPPGGDNEQFF.

The chain has TRBV29-1 and TRBJ2-5, with D perhaps TRBD1 (6 bases). V lost 4 bases, J lost 7 bases, and 10 bases lay in between. Germline V gene lookup returns CDR1 SQVTM and CDR2 ANQGSEA. There are 11 residues in the CDR3. Here the CDR3 DNA reads TGCAGCGTTGGTCCAGGGGCGACCCAGTACTTC. It yields the protein CSVGPGATQYF.

The rearrangement uses TRBV5-5 and TRBJ2-2, with 14 nucleotides matching TRBD2. This CDR3 contains 16 residues. Trimming removed 0 bases from V and 9 bases from J; junction bases left unmatched: 4. CDR1 is SGHKS, CDR2 YYEKEE, per germline (reference sequence). The CDR3 DNA is TGTGCCAGCAGCTTGGGACTAGCGGGGGGGCCGTGGGAGCTGTTTTTT. Translating gives CASSLGLAGGPWELFF.

The gene calls are TRBV12-3 or TRBV12-4 and TRBJ2-7, with no clear D. Trimming pared 4 bases from V and 3 bases from J, leaving 7 bases between. The CDR3 totals 12 residues. The CDR3 nucleotides are TGTGCCAGCAGTTCCCCACTCTACGAGCAGTACTTC. As protein: CASSSPLYEQYF.

This clonotype was seen a few times. V is TRBV20-1 and J is TRBJ1-4; D not resolved. The CDR3 extends over 14 amino acids. V gave up 0 bases and J gave up 7 bases, with 12 bases separating them. Germline V gene sequence: CDR1 DFQATT, CDR2 SNEGSKA (reference sequence). CDR3 DNA sequence: TGCAGTGCTAGAGATCAAGGGCTGGGTGAAAAACTGTTTTTT. This sequence encodes CSARDQGLGEKLFF.

There are many counts of this clonotype. The V call is TRBV24-1, the J call TRBJ2-4; D ambiguous. Germline V gene lookup returns CDR1 KGHDR and CDR2 SFDVKD. CDR3 length: 13 amino acids. V lost 12 bases, J lost 3 bases, and 14 bases lay in between. This CDR3 is CASTVGIKNIQYF. The CDR3 DNA reads TGTGCCTCGACCGTGGGGATCAAAAACATTCAGTACTTC.

The sample holds a few counts of this clonotype. The V gene is TRBV2, the J gene TRBJ2-7; perhaps TRBD1 as D (6 bases). Trimming took 5 bases from V and 6 from J, leaving 20 bases between them. The CDR3 contains 15 residues. CDR1 and CDR2 from the germline V gene are SNHLY and FYNNEI. The CDR3, as DNA: TGTGCCAGCAGTCTCTTACCGAACAGGGAAGTCGAGCAGTACTTC. Translation gives CASSLLPNREVEQYF.

This clonotype was detected only a few times. The V gene is TRBV9, the J gene TRBJ2-4, with no clear D. The DNA end is more similar to TRBJ2-7, so the J call may be wrong. CDR1 SGDLS and CDR2 YYNGEE come from the germline V gene. CDR3 size: 14 residues. This CDR3 is CASSVWGESYEQYF. The CDR3 coding sequence is TGTGCCAGCAGCGTCTGGGGTGAGAGTTACGAGCAGTACTTC.

The genes are TRBV7-2 and TRBJ2-3; TRBD1 matches at 8 bases. Per the germline V gene, CDR1 is SGHTA and CDR2 is FQGNSA. V shed 1 base and J 0 bases; nucleotides not matched to a gene: 9. The CDR3 runs 18 residues. CDR3 region: CASSLGLDRVGSTDTQYF. In DNA, the CDR3 is TGTGCCAGCAGCTTAGGGCTGGACAGGGTTGGGAGCACAGATACGCAGTATTTT.